The 27 T cell receptor beta chains below were found in one sample sequenced in a study of blood T cells in healthy people across ages. Sample-barcoded 5' priming and a J-beta primer mix drove a second PCR of roughly 6 to 12 cycles. TCRdb passed the 5' RACE reads through MiXCR, listing each CDR3 protein once. The table shows roughly 720,000 distinct CDR3 sequences, with roughly 50% occurring only once. The sequenced material came from blood. These receptor sequences come from an elderly man in good health.

The chain links TRBV9 to TRBJ2-7, with 10 bases aligning to TRBD1. The germline CDR1 and CDR2 sequences are SGDLS and YYNGEE. V lost 0 bases, J lost 6 bases, and 6 bases stayed unmatched. The CDR3 spans 15 residues. CDR3 in DNA: TGTGCCAGCAGCGTAGAGGGACAGGGGTTTTCCGAGCAGTACTTC. It translates to CASSVEGQGFSEQYF.

This clonotype was counted between two and nine times. The chain combines TRBV6-1 with TRBJ1-2, with 10 positions matching TRBD1. The J segment lost 5 bases and the V segment lost 10 bases, leaving 10 bases of the junction unmatched. The CDR3 has 14 residues. Germline V lookup: CDR1 MNHNS, CDR2 SASEGT. The CDR3 region is CATWGQGFFYGYTF. CDR3 nucleotides: TGTGCCACCTGGGGACAGGGGTTCTTTTATGGCTACACCTTC.

Note on this clonotype: A much larger clone is a single base away; this may be a read error. The chain carries TRBV4-2 and TRBJ1-5; D perhaps matches TRBD1 (6 bases). The CDR3 contains 15 residues. Germline V gene lookup returns CDR1 LGHNA and CDR2 YNFKEQ. CDR3 bases: TGTGCCGGCAGCCAAGATCCAGGGGAGAATCAGCCCCAGCATTTT. Its translation is CAGSQDPGENQPQHF.

This clonotype was seen more than once but under ten times. This rearrangement joins TRBV9 to TRBJ2-3; D ambiguous. Deletions cut 4 bases from V and 7 bases from J, with 10 bases between. There are 12 residues in the CDR3. The germline gives CDR1 SGDLS, CDR2 YYNGEE. The CDR3 sequence is CASSPPSNTQYF. For the CDR3, the DNA is TGTGCCAGCAGCCCCCCCAGCAATACGCAGTATTTT.

The gene calls are TRBV18 and TRBJ2-7; D is uncertain. This CDR3 has 14 amino acids. The germline CDR1 and CDR2 sequences are KGHSH and LQKENI. The ends were cut back, 1 base at V and 7 bases at J, with 14 bases in the middle. The CDR3 spells CASSPQWQVEEQYF. The CDR3 bases are TGTGCCAGCTCACCACAATGGCAGGTAGAAGAGCAGTACTTC.

This chain uses TRBV2 with TRBJ1-5; 8 bases agree with TRBD1. The CDR3 extends over 14 amino acids. V was clipped by 8 bases and J by 3 bases; unmatched bases: 6. CDR1 is SNHLY and CDR2 is FYNNEI in the germline V gene. The CDR3 region is CASVTGGDNQPQHF. The CDR3 nucleotides read TGTGCCAGCGTAACAGGGGGGGACAATCAGCCCCAGCATTTT.

This clonotype has just a few counts. The CDR3 DNA follows: TGTGCCAGCAGTTGGTCAGGGGAGTACCAAGAGACCCAGTACTTC. This codes for CASSWSGEYQETQYF. This chain links TRBV6-2 or TRBV6-3 with TRBJ2-5; the D gene is possibly TRBD1 (6 bases). The CDR3 totals 15 residues. V lost 4 bases, J lost 0 bases, and 12 bases lay in between. Germline V gene lookup returns CDR1 MNHEY and CDR2 SVGEGT.

A single count supports this clonotype. This chain links TRBV10-3 with TRBJ2-1; TRBD2 matches 14 bases. CDR1 and CDR2 from the germline V gene are ENHRY and SYGVKD. J was trimmed by 7 bases and V by 6 bases; bases with no gene match: 8. The CDR3 totals 16 residues. In DNA, the CDR3 is TGTGCCATCAGCCAGCCCGGGACTAGCGGGAGAAATGAGCAGTTCTTC. Encoded protein: CAISQPGTSGRNEQFF.

V gene TRBV12-3 or TRBV12-4 combines with J gene TRBJ2-5, with D possibly being TRBD1 or TRBD2 (5 bases each). The CDR3 is made up of 15 amino acids. Trimming left V 2 bases short and J 2 bases short, with 12 bases between. CDR3 loop: CASSLRGFKQETQYF. Written as DNA, the CDR3 is TGTGCCAGCAGTTTACGGGGCTTCAAACAAGAGACCCAGTACTTC.

The chain has TRBV12-3 or TRBV12-4 and TRBJ2-5; the D is unclear. V lost 5 bases to trimming and J lost 2 bases, with 21 bases between them. The CDR3 extends over 17 amino acids. The CDR3: CASSRWTYDAPQETQYF. The CDR3 coding sequence is TGTGCCAGCAGTCGATGGACGTACGACGCACCTCAAGAGACCCAGTACTTC.

The chain joins TRBV6-1 to TRBJ1-5, with D possibly being TRBD1 (5 bases). The CDR3 is 14 amino acids. With 7 bases removed from V and 2 bases from J, the gap between germline ends came to 12 bases. Germline V gene sequence: CDR1 MNHNS, CDR2 SASEGT. The CDR3 sequence is CASTLGAGNQPQHF. CDR3 bases: TGTGCCAGCACCCTTGGGGCAGGCAATCAGCCCCAGCATTTT.

This sequence joins TRBV27 and TRBJ1-1, with a tentative D call TRBD1 (6 bases). Germline values: CDR1 MNHEY, CDR2 SMNVEV (reference sequence). Trimming took 5 bases from V and 1 from J, leaving 14 bases between them. The CDR3 contains 15 residues. The CDR3 nucleotides are TGTGCCAGCAGTCCCCGGCAGGGGAGGAACACTGAAGCTTTCTTT. This codes for CASSPRQGRNTEAFF.

This clonotype was seen ten or more times. The chain joins TRBV2 to TRBJ2-7; TRBD2 is a possible D gene (6 bases). V lost 5 bases, J lost 2 bases, and 10 bases lay in between. This CDR3 spans 13 amino acids. Germline CDR1 is SNHLY and CDR2 is FYNNEI. This chain's CDR3 is CASSIGRPYEQYF. The CDR3 region has the DNA TGTGCCAGCAGTATCGGGAGACCCTACGAGCAGTACTTC.

There are a few counts of this clonotype. The V gene is TRBV7-2, the J gene TRBJ2-7; 14 nucleotides agree with TRBD2. The V gene's germline CDR1 is SGHTA and CDR2 FQGNSA. This CDR3 comprises 14 residues. V lost 5 bases to trimming and J lost 6 bases; unmatched junction nucleotides: 3. The CDR3 bases are TGTGCCAGCAGCGCAGGACTAGCGGGAGGCGAGCAGTACTTC. Protein: CASSAGLAGGEQYF.

The gene calls are TRBV25-1 and TRBJ2-5, with D tentatively TRBD1 (5 bases). CDR1 is MGHDK and CDR2 is SYGVNS in the germline V gene. The CDR3 contains 14 residues. V dropped 8 bases and J dropped 6 bases, with 19 bases sitting between them. DNA for the CDR3: TGTGCCAGCTCCGCGTCCAGGGAAGGAAAGACCCAGTACTTC. As protein: CASSASREGKTQYF.

The chain has TRBV28 and TRBJ2-3, with D unclear. Trimming removed 8 bases from V and 0 bases from J, with 15 bases in between. Germline V gene data show CDR1 as MDHEN and CDR2 as SYDVKM. The CDR3 has 15 amino acids. This CDR3 is CASGRIPGSTDTQYF. The CDR3 DNA is TGTGCCAGCGGACGTATCCCAGGAAGCACAGATACGCAGTATTTT.

The V gene is TRBV5-6, the J gene TRBJ2-7, with 7 bases matching TRBD1. The J segment lost 7 bases and the V segment lost 5 bases, leaving 15 bases of the junction unmatched. In germline, CDR1 is SGHDT, CDR2 YYEEEE. CDR3 length equals 15 residues. CDR3 loop: CASRPGQWSGWEQYF. The CDR3 nucleotides read TGTGCCAGCAGACCGGGACAGTGGTCCGGCTGGGAGCAGTACTTC. Full variable domain (remainder filled in from reference TRBV5-6 and TRBJ2-7): DAGVTQSPTHLIKTRGQQVTLRCSPKSGHDTVSWYQQALGQGPQFIFQYYEEEERQRGNFPDRFSGHQFPNYSSELNVNALLLGDSALYLCASRPGQWSGWEQYFGPGTRLTVT.

On this clonotype itself: This sequence may be a read error, since a much larger clone differs from it by one base. This chain links TRBV7-7 with TRBJ2-3; TRBD2 is a possible D gene (7 bases). CDR1 and CDR2 from the germline V gene are SSHAT and FNYEAQ (reference sequence). The length of the CDR3 is 17 residues. The CDR3 coding sequence is TGTGCTAGCAGCTTAGGGGGACTACGAAGATTCGCAGATACGCAGTATTTT. It translates to CASSLGGLRRFADTQYF.

The rearrangement joins TRBV24-1 to TRBJ2-7; 7 bases agree with TRBD1. The CDR3 sequence is 14 residues long. The germline gives CDR1 KGHDR, CDR2 SFDVKD. J gave up 5 bases and V 4 bases, and 7 bases lay outside the gene matches. This chain's CDR3 is CATSDPRGSDEQYF. The CDR3 DNA reads TGTGCCACCAGTGACCCCAGGGGGAGTGACGAGCAGTACTTC.

The sample holds a few counts of this clonotype. The chain links TRBV20-1 to TRBJ2-3; no definite D call. The V and J ends lost 2 bases and 1 base respectively, with 7 bases between them. Germline loops: CDR1 DFQATT, CDR2 SNEGSKA (reference sequence). The CDR3 totals 13 residues. The CDR3 DNA follows: TGCAGTGCTAGACGGTGGGGCACAGATACGCAGTATTTT. Protein sequence: CSARRWGTDTQYF.

The chain employs TRBV20-1 and TRBJ1-4; 7 bases match TRBD1. V lost 7 bases, J lost 3 bases, and 8 bases stayed unmatched. Germline V gene data show CDR1 as DFQATT and CDR2 as SNEGSKA (reference sequence). The CDR3 contains 14 residues. CDR3 nucleotide sequence: TGCAGTGTACATGGACAGGCCTCTAATGAAAAACTGTTTTTT. The encoded protein is CSVHGQASNEKLFF.

The chain links TRBV11-2 to TRBJ2-3, with no clear D. The germline CDR1 and CDR2 sequences are SGHAT and FQNNGV. V gave up 4 bases and J gave up 7 bases, with 12 bases separating them. This CDR3 has 13 residues. CDR3: CASSSGARYTQYF. CDR3 in DNA: TGTGCCAGCAGCTCCGGTGCACGGTATACGCAGTATTTT. Based on the CDR3 plus reference TRBV11-2 and TRBJ2-3, the full variable domain is EAGVAQSPRYKIIEKRQSVAFWCNPISGHATLYWYQQILGQGPKLLIQFQNNGVVDDSQLPKDRFSAERLKGVDSTLKIQPAKLEDSAVYLCASSSGARYTQYFGPGTRLTVL.

This clonotype showed up just a few times. The rearrangement uses TRBV6-5 and TRBJ2-1, with 14 bases fitting TRBD2. The CDR3 runs 19 residues. The germline gives CDR1 MNHEY, CDR2 SVGAGI. V was pared by 2 bases and J by 6 bases, with 12 bases of the junction left unmatched. This CDR3 reads CASSYSMGLAGVGVNEQFF. The CDR3 DNA sequence: TGTGCCAGCAGTTACAGTATGGGACTAGCGGGAGTGGGTGTCAATGAGCAGTTCTTC.

This chain uses TRBV7-6 with TRBJ1-5; 7 positions agree with TRBD1. The CDR3 is 14 amino acids. The ends lost 5 bases at V and 4 bases at J; junction bases unmatched: 5. Germline lookup yields CDR1 SGHVS and CDR2 FNYEAQ. The CDR3 here is CASSQDRSNQPQHF. Written as DNA, the CDR3 is TGTGCCAGCAGCCAGGACAGGTCGAATCAGCCCCAGCATTTT.

A note on this clonotype: A much larger clone sits a single nucleotide away, making a read error possible. The rearrangement links TRBV5-1 to TRBJ2-7; D tentatively reads TRBD1 or TRBD2 (5 bases each). V was cut by 3 bases and J by 0 bases, with 7 bases left in between. Germline CDR1 is SGHRS and CDR2 is YFSETQ. The CDR3 is 13 amino acids. CDR3 coding DNA: TGCGCCAGCAGCTGGGACGGCTCCTACGAGCAGTACTTC. Translating gives CASSWDGSYEQYF.

Written as DNA, the CDR3 is TGTGCCAGCAGCGTAGCTTCCAGGGGCGCCCCACTAGCCAAAAACATTCAGTACTTC. This encodes CASSVASRGAPLAKNIQYF. V gene TRBV9 combines with J gene TRBJ2-4, with D perhaps matching TRBD1 (6 bases). The V gene's germline CDR1 is SGDLS and CDR2 YYNGEE. Trimming removed 0 bases at V and 0 bases at J, with 19 bases between. The CDR3 sequence is 19 residues long.

This chain connects TRBV5-1 to TRBJ1-2; 8 nucleotides align to TRBD1. Per germline, CDR1 SGHRS and CDR2 YFSETQ. J was trimmed by 4 bases and V by 7 bases; bases with no gene match: 9. The CDR3 consists of 14 residues. CDR3 in DNA: TGCGCCAGCTCCGGACAGGGTGCAACCTATGGCTACACCTTC. Amino acids: CASSGQGATYGYTF.